This T cell receptor (beta chain) emerged from a study of glioma-infiltrating T cells (dated by TCRdb to 2016 to 2018). At the level of the whole study: TCR alpha- and beta-chain repertoires were sequenced from glioma tissue, non-neoplastic brain tissue and matched peripheral blood mononuclear cells. To measure divergence between tissue and blood T-cell populations, each tissue-infiltrating repertoire was compared with the peripheral blood repertoire of the same patient. The paired cohort was made up of three low-grade glioma patients, about 8 primary glioblastoma patients and three non-glioma patients who contributed non-neoplastic brain tissue.

The CDR3 has 15 amino acids, counting the end cysteine and phenylalanine. The CDR3 DNA has 45 bases and is translated from base 1. V loses 2 bases of germline sequence and J loses 0 bases, and the interval between the two ends is 5 bases. For CDR1 and CDR2, the germline V gene (reference sequence) lists MNHNY and SVGAGI. The investigation overall reported the following: Very few CDR3 sequences were found to be shared between tissue and blood, and this scarcity was attributed to high CDR3 diversity and limited sampling. In non-neoplastic patients, VJ-independent divergence between tissue and blood fell below expectation, whereas in all gliomas, and especially in low-grade gliomas, the divergence rose above expectation. Group comparisons were based on small numbers of patients: three non-neoplastic, three low-grade glioma and eight glioblastoma patients.

This clonotype was detected many times. Its antigen has not been determined. There are no base qualities to consult, and no much larger clone falls within one base. The iRepertoire nested amplicon-rescue multiplex PCR (arm-PCR) platform was used to amplify TCR alpha and beta CDR3 regions from RNA. For one-step reverse transcription and amplification, roughly 90-450 ng of tissue mRNA or PBMC total RNA was used as input. Following bead purification, Illumina adapters were added by a secondary multiplex PCR, and the libraries were gel-purified between 200 and 400 bp. Libraries carried internal 6-nucleotide barcodes used for demultiplexing. Sequencing of libraries was performed on an Illumina MiSeq with 2x220 or 2x250 nucleotide paired-end reads. Under the source paper's analysis protocol: FLASH 1.2.11 was used to merge paired reads, and BWA-MEM then aligned the reads to the GRCh37 human genome before TRA and TRB reads were extracted. An IMGT-derived reference of cassette sequences and CDR3 motifs, with pseudogenes included, was used for V and J assignment. Reads were translated in three frames, and productive CDR3s were defined as those with a C...FGXG motif and no stop codons. A clonotype was defined as a unique combination of a V-J cassette pair and a CDR3 amino acid sequence. Reads were filtered by Hamming distance, with the threshold set by the sequence error rate of each sample in mapped regions. Clones were called with MiXCR by TCRdb after fastp trimmed the public reads at Q25, and only in-frame beta chains were retained. Identical CDR3 protein sequences are pooled into one entry, listed with their most common genes and DNA. TCRdb, not the original authors, processed these V and J calls. The sample includes around 97,000 distinct CDR3 sequences, with under 30% observed a single time. Around 40% of the sample goes to the ten largest clones.

The V and J segments used are TRBV6-6 and TRBJ2-6, and possibly TRBD1, on 5 matching bases. Sequencing input: glioma tissue, nonneoplastic brain tissue, or PBMCs (not recorded which). This clonotype was sampled from a human donor with low-grade glioma or glioblastoma, undergoing nonglioma brain surgery, or in good health (not recorded which). CDR3 protein: CASSYRGSGANVLTF. The nucleotides read TGTGCCAGCAGTTACAGGGGCTCTGGGGCCAACGTCCTGACTTTC.